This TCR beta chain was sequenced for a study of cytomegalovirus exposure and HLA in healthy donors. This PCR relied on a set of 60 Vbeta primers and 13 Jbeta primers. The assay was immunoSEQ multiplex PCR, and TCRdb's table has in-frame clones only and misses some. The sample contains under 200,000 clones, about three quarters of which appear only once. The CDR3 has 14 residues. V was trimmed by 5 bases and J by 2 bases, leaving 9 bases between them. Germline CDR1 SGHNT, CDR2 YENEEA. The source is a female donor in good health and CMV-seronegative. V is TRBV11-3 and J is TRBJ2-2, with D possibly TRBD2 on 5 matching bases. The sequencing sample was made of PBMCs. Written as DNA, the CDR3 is TGTGCCAGCAGCCCAGAGGGAAACACCGGGGAGCTGTTTTTT. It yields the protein CASSPEGNTGELFF.